This T cell receptor (beta chain) derives from a study of shared T cell receptors in the human thymus. Trimming removed 1 base at V and 8 bases at J, with 9 bases between. Germline V CDR1 and CDR2: SGHVS, FQNEAQ. The CDR3 runs to 13 residues. This clone was recorded once. The repertoire was sequenced with immunoSEQ multiplex PCR; TCRdb's copy has only in-frame clones and lacks some. The table records some 640,000 clones, around 87% of them present only once. The same data also went into a second study, on human thymus T cells. In that study: All donors were healthy Finnish infants who were undergoing corrective surgery to treat congenital heart defects. The study used thymus tissue resected during corrective heart surgery. What appeared biased in thymic and blood repertoires was the usage of V and J genes. Related work showed strongly overlapping thymic repertoires across unrelated individuals.

The TCR originated in a boy in the first two years of life with a congenital heart defect. The source material was thymocytes. This rearrangement joins TRBV7-8 to TRBJ2-1; D is undetermined. Here the CDR3 reads CASSLVYSYEQFF. The CDR3 DNA is TGTGCCAGCAGCTTAGTGTATAGCTATGAGCAGTTCTTC.